A single sample gave rise to the 30 T cell receptor beta chains below, sequenced in a study of T-cell reconstitution after alpha-beta-depleted transplantation in children (dated by TCRdb to 2016 to 2017). Library preparation was by PCR. Sequencing took place on an Illumina HiSeq 2500. Molecular barcoding was employed in the preparation of TCR libraries, with unique molecular identifiers being used to normalize TCRbeta repertoire quantification. Through fastp at Q25 and MiXCR, TCRdb rebuilt clones from the public reads, retaining in-frame beta chains. A single entry per CDR3 protein holds the most common genes and DNA from its merged rows. The sample has about 610,000 distinct CDR3 sequences on record, over 9.5% of them singletons. Jointly, the top ten make up about 4.3% of the sample. This material consisted of PBMCs from the stem cell graft donor, taken from the stem cell graft. The receptors stem from a human donor who donated a stem cell graft to a child with acute myeloid leukemia.

The V call is TRBV20-1, the J call TRBJ1-2; 9 bases fit TRBD1. V shed 5 bases, J shed 4 bases, and the junction held 8 bases outside the gene matches. The CDR3 loop spans 14 amino acids. The germline V gene encodes CDR1 DFQATT and CDR2 SNEGSKA (reference sequence). CDR3 bases: TGCAGTGCTGAGGACAGGGGAAGTAGCTATGGCTACACCTTC. Translated, it gives CSAEDRGSSYGYTF.

This clonotype was detected only a few times. The chain combines TRBV12-3 or TRBV12-4 with TRBJ2-3; a possible D gene is TRBD1 (5 bases). The CDR3 loop spans 15 amino acids. V was clipped by 2 bases and J by 4 bases, with 13 bases between them. The CDR3 sequence: CASSLRAGAPDTQYF. CDR3 coding DNA: TGTGCCAGCAGTTTACGCGCTGGGGCTCCAGATACGCAGTATTTT.

The V gene is TRBV6-5, the J gene TRBJ2-7; 7 nucleotides line up with TRBD2. The CDR3 extends over 14 amino acids. CDR1 and CDR2 (germline): MNHEY, SVGAGI. V shed 2 bases, J shed 2 bases, and the junction held 3 bases outside the gene matches. Here the CDR3 DNA reads TGTGCCAGCAGTTACCAGCGGGACGCCTACGAGCAGTACTTC. Amino acids: CASSYQRDAYEQYF.

This clonotype was seen at least ten times. The chain combines TRBV20-1 with TRBJ1-1; D perhaps matches TRBD1 (6 bases). Germline CDR1 and CDR2: DFQATT and SNEGSKA (reference sequence). The CDR3 length is 15 residues. With 6 bases removed from V and 2 bases from J, the gap between germline ends came to 19 bases. The chain's CDR3 is CSAHQPGHENTEAFF. CDR3 DNA: TGCAGTGCACACCAGCCGGGACATGAAAACACTGAAGCTTTCTTT.

As regards this clonotype: Just one base apart from a much larger clone, this may be a read error. The V gene is TRBV7-8, the J gene TRBJ2-1; D gene ambiguous. This CDR3 is 14 amino acids long. The germline CDR1 and CDR2 sequences are SGHVS and FQNEAQ. This CDR3 reads CASSPHGKYNEQLF. CDR3 nucleotides: TGTGCCAGCAGCCCCCACGGCAAATACAATGAGCAGTTGTTC.

V and J are TRBV5-1 and TRBJ2-2; 8 nucleotides match TRBD1. Losses at the gene ends were 1 base for V and 7 bases for J; bases not matched to a gene: 15. The V gene's germline CDR1 is SGHRS and CDR2 YFSETQ. CDR3 size: 18 residues. DNA for the CDR3: TGCGCCAGCAGCTTGCCCCTTGGGCAGGGGGCAGACATCGGGGAGCTGTTTTTT. This codes for CASSLPLGQGADIGELFF.

This clonotype has more than one count but fewer than ten. The chain recombines TRBV9 with TRBJ2-1, with 8 bases identical to TRBD2. Germline V gene data show CDR1 as SGDLS and CDR2 as YYNGEE. This CDR3 has 14 amino acids. V dropped 3 bases and J dropped 9; count of bases not matched to a gene: 8. CDR3 residues: CASSEPGLGTEQFF. The CDR3 nucleotides are TGTGCCAGCAGCGAACCGGGACTAGGGACTGAGCAGTTCTTC.

V and J are TRBV12-3 or TRBV12-4 and TRBJ1-1; 7 bases agree with TRBD1. There are 14 residues in the CDR3. V lost 5 bases and J lost 10; bases outside the gene matches: 13. In DNA form, the CDR3 reads TGTGCCAGCAGTGAGGGACAGTTGAACGAGGGAGCTTTCTTT. Translating gives CASSEGQLNEGAFF.

In this sample, this clonotype turned up many times. The chain has TRBV9 and TRBJ2-5; possibly TRBD2 for D (6 bases). Germline V CDR1 and CDR2: SGDLS, YYNGEE. V was pared by 0 bases and J by 4 bases, with 13 bases between. The CDR3 covers 15 residues. For the CDR3, the DNA is TGTGCCAGCAGCGTAGTCGGGAGATGGGGAGAGACCCAGTACTTC. Translation gives CASSVVGRWGETQYF.

V is TRBV11-2 and J is TRBJ2-5; 12 bases fit TRBD2. The CDR3 consists of 19 residues. CDR1 and CDR2 (germline): SGHAT, FQNNGV. The J segment lost 5 bases and the V segment lost 4 bases, leaving 17 bases of the junction unmatched. The CDR3 spells CASSSQVLAGGLGRETQYF. The CDR3, as DNA: TGTGCCAGCAGCTCCCAGGTCCTAGCGGGAGGGCTAGGGAGGGAGACCCAGTACTTC.

V gene TRBV12-3 or TRBV12-4 combines with J gene TRBJ2-7; either TRBD1 or TRBD2 may supply D (6 bases each). The length of the CDR3 is 14 residues. V lost 7 bases and J 5 bases, leaving 18 bases between the germline ends. CDR3 sequence (DNA): TGTGCCAGCACCTTAGGGGGGCGTTCGGACGAGCAGTACTTC. This gives the protein CASTLGGRSDEQYF.

In its sample, this clonotype was seen many times. The chain links TRBV7-9 to TRBJ1-1; D is possibly TRBD1 (6 bases). The length of the CDR3 is 13 residues. Germline V gene data show CDR1 as SEHNR and CDR2 as FQNEAQ (reference sequence). Trimming cost V 5 bases and J 7 bases, with 14 bases left between them. The CDR3 nucleotides are TGTGCCAGCAGCGCCGCGGGGGGGCTTGAAGCTTTCTTT. This codes for CASSAAGGLEAFF.

At least ten counts were recorded for this clonotype. As DNA, the CDR3 is TGTGCCAGCACGAGGCTAGCGGGAGGCCCCACAGATACGCAGTATTTT. Its protein product is CASTRLAGGPTDTQYF. The chain combines TRBV27 with TRBJ2-3; 11 bases match TRBD2. With 7 bases clipped from V and 2 bases from J, the junction kept 8 bases outside the gene matches. Germline CDR1 and CDR2: MNHEY and SMNVEV (reference sequence). CDR3 length: 16 amino acids.

This clonotype was seen at least ten times. Its ends do not fully match the called genes, so a read error is possible. The chain uses TRBV7-6 and TRBJ1-4; 8 bases agree with TRBD1. The CDR3 totals 15 residues. The V gene's germline CDR1 is SGHVS and CDR2 FNYEAQ. CDR3 bases: TGTGCCAGCAGCTGGACAGGGTTGGAAGGGGAAAAACTGTCTTTT. This translates into CASSWTGLEGEKLSF.

Notes on this clonotype: The limits of the CDR3 on the DNA are not certain, so only TCRdb's listed CDR3 is given. The chain links TRBV6-2 or TRBV6-3 to TRBJ2-1. Germline V lookup: CDR1 MNHEY, CDR2 SVGEGT. The CDR3 has 15 residues if both end residues are counted. This CDR3 is CASSSSTQIGNEQFF.

This clonotype was observed a few times. The chain joins TRBV20-1 to TRBJ2-5, with D possibly TRBD1 on 5 matching bases. The CDR3 is 13 amino acids. Trimming stripped 8 bases from V and 3 bases from J, with 16 bases between. CDR1 is DFQATT, CDR2 SNEGSKA, per germline (reference sequence). CDR3 sequence (DNA): TGCAGTAGTTACAGGATGAGAGAAGAGACCCAGTACTTC. Its protein product is CSSYRMREETQYF.

The rearrangement uses TRBV20-1 and TRBJ2-1, with TRBD1 matching over 8 bases. CDR1 DFQATT and CDR2 SNEGSKA come from the germline V gene (reference sequence). Unmatched junction bases numbered 13, after V lost 0 bases and J lost 6 bases. CDR3 length: 17 residues. CDR3 protein: CSARDSGRTGPINEQFF. The CDR3 nucleotides read TGCAGTGCTAGAGATTCCGGCCGGACAGGGCCCATCAATGAGCAGTTCTTC.

This clonotype was detected ten times or more. The rearrangement links TRBV7-8 to TRBJ2-7, with 9 bases aligning to TRBD1. Germline V lookup: CDR1 SGHVS, CDR2 FQNEAQ. CDR3 length: 14 residues. Trimming removed 3 bases from V and 4 bases from J; junction bases left unmatched: 4. In DNA, the CDR3 is TGTGCCAGCAGCTTCTCCGGGACAGGGTACGAGCAGTACTTC. Its protein product is CASSFSGTGYEQYF.

This clonotype was seen more than once but under ten times. The V gene is TRBV12-3 or TRBV12-4, the J gene TRBJ1-2; D is perhaps TRBD1 (5 bases). The CDR3 length is 13 residues. The germline V and J ends were trimmed by 6 bases and 8 bases, with 16 bases remaining between them. The CDR3 DNA reads TGTGCCAGCAGCTCAGCGGGGGTGGGGGGCTACACCTTC. The encoded protein is CASSSAGVGGYTF.

There are many counts of this clonotype. The rearrangement uses TRBV5-1 and TRBJ1-3; 7 bases are a match to TRBD1. Losses at the gene ends were 4 bases for V and 3 bases for J; bases not matched to a gene: 4. CDR3 size: 14 residues. Germline assignment: CDR1 SGHRS and CDR2 YFSETQ. CDR3 residues: CASSLGQDGNTIYF. The DNA of the CDR3 is TGCGCCAGCAGCCTCGGACAGGATGGAAACACCATATATTTT. The variable domain in full, completed from reference TRBV5-1 and TRBJ1-3, reads KAGVTQTPRYLIKTRGQQVTLSCSPISGHRSVSWYQQTPGQGLQFLFEYFSETQRNKGNFPGRFSGRQFSNSRSEMNVSTLELGDSALYLCASSLGQDGNTIYFGEGSWLTVV.

The rearrangement uses TRBV15 and TRBJ2-1; 9 bases are a match to TRBD2. V trimming: 0 bases; J trimming: 4 bases; junction bases outside the gene matches: 13. Germline CDR1 and CDR2: LNHNV and YYDKDF (reference sequence). CDR3 length: 19 amino acids. The CDR3 reads CATSRDPGVLAGGYNEQFF. CDR3 coding DNA: TGTGCCACCAGCAGAGACCCCGGGGTTCTCGCGGGAGGGTACAATGAGCAGTTCTTC.

V usage is TRBV24-1 and J usage is TRBJ2-6; 7 bases agree with TRBD2. The CDR3 contains 17 residues. The germline gives CDR1 KGHDR, CDR2 SFDVKD. Trimming removed 3 bases from V and 1 base from J; junction bases left unmatched: 5. Here the CDR3 reads CATSDGGGKSGANVLTF. In DNA, the CDR3 is TGTGCCACCAGTGATGGGGGAGGGAAGTCTGGGGCCAACGTCCTGACTTTC.

This clonotype came up many times. The chain employs TRBV7-2 and TRBJ2-3; 8 bases agree with TRBD1. This CDR3 comprises 15 residues. CDR1 and CDR2 from the germline V gene are SGHTA and FQGNSA. Trimming removed 1 base from V and 5 bases from J; junction bases left unmatched: 5. Here the CDR3 reads CASSLGQGAGDTQYF. As DNA, the CDR3 is TGTGCCAGCAGCTTAGGGCAGGGGGCTGGAGATACGCAGTATTTT.

The chain employs TRBV5-1 and TRBJ2-1; TRBD2 is a possible D gene (5 bases). Germline V CDR1 and CDR2: SGHRS, YFSETQ. V was shortened by 0 bases and J by 7 bases, with 11 bases between the two germline ends. The CDR3 runs to 14 residues. CDR3 nucleotides: TGCGCCAGCAGCTTGGGACTACCCCCGAATGAGCAGTTCTTC. This sequence encodes CASSLGLPPNEQFF.

This clonotype was detected a few times. The chain is built from TRBV20-1 and TRBJ2-7; D is undetermined. V was clipped by 3 bases and J by 1 base, with 13 bases between them. CDR1 and CDR2 (germline): DFQATT, SNEGSKA (reference sequence). The CDR3 runs 14 residues. CDR3 in amino acids: CSASAPGLSYEQYF. CDR3 sequence (DNA): TGCAGTGCTAGCGCCCCAGGTTTGTCCTACGAGCAGTACTTC.

This clonotype has at least ten counts. The chain uses TRBV29-1 and TRBJ2-3, with D unresolved. Trimming pared 6 bases from V and 0 bases from J, leaving 10 bases between. This CDR3 is 13 amino acids long. The germline CDR1 and CDR2 sequences are SQVTM and ANQGSEA. CDR3 residues: CSVLYASTDTQYF. The CDR3 DNA sequence: TGCAGCGTCCTGTACGCTAGCACAGATACGCAGTATTTT.

Ten or more counts support this clonotype. The V and J genes are TRBV7-9 and TRBJ1-4; D unresolved. Trimming took 5 bases from V and 4 from J, leaving 14 bases between them. CDR3 size: 15 residues. Germline values: CDR1 SEHNR, CDR2 FQNEAQ (reference sequence). CDR3 DNA: TGTGCCAGCAGCCCCAATAAGATCGGTAATGAAAAACTGTTTTTT. It encodes CASSPNKIGNEKLFF.

This clonotype was seen many times. The chain is built from TRBV5-1 and TRBJ2-2; D may be TRBD1 (5 bases). CDR3 length equals 14 residues. Trimming shortened V by 3 bases and J by 6 bases, and 12 bases separated the two germline ends. Germline assignment: CDR1 SGHRS and CDR2 YFSETQ. CDR3 DNA: TGCGCCAGCAGCTCTGACAGATTGGCCGGGGAGCTGTTTTTT. Translating it yields CASSSDRLAGELFF.

This clonotype was detected many times. This chain links TRBV11-1 with TRBJ2-2; the match to TRBD2 covers 15 bases. The CDR3 runs 17 residues. J was trimmed by 5 bases and V by 4 bases; bases with no gene match: 5. CDR1 SGHAT and CDR2 FQDESV come from the germline V gene (reference sequence). The CDR3 bases are TGTGCCAGCAGCTACGGGACTAGCGGGAGGAGGACCGGGGAGCTGTTTTTT. Its protein is CASSYGTSGRRTGELFF.

This clonotype was seen only a few times. The rearrangement uses TRBV29-1 and TRBJ2-1, with unresolved D. Trimming left V 6 bases short and J 7 bases short, with 19 bases between. CDR1 SQVTM and CDR2 ANQGSEA come from the germline V gene. The CDR3 spans 14 residues. DNA of the CDR3: TGCAGCGTCGTCAATCGCCTCACCAGAAATGAGCAGTTCTTC. Residues: CSVVNRLTRNEQFF.